Sequencing of this T cell receptor (beta chain) was carried out in a study of T cell responses to AZD1222 COVID-19 vaccine. Study results and caveats: White British donors predominated, females outnumbered males, and clonal diversity was possibly underestimated.

Assay: immunoSEQ multiplex PCR; the TCRdb copy retains only in-frame clones and omits some. The data hold 100,000 or so clones, with 86% observed a single time. This CDR3 is built from 13 residues. V was trimmed by 2 bases and J by 6 bases, leaving 7 bases between them. Germline assignment: CDR1 MNHEY and CDR2 SMNVEV (reference sequence). On this clone itself: Its specificity is not known.

This TCR derives from an adult who received the AZD1222 COVID-19 vaccine. This rearrangement joins TRBV27 to TRBJ2-2, with no clear D. The material was peripheral blood, obtained 28 days after the second AZD1222 dose. CDR3 amino acids: CASSLERPGELFF. The CDR3 region has the DNA TGTGCCAGCAGTTTAGAACGGCCCGGGGAGCTGTTTTTT.